The clone carrying this T cell receptor (beta chain) occurred once. V lost 4 bases to trimming and J lost 3 bases, with 14 bases between them. CDR3 length: 15 amino acids. Looked up from germline, CDR1 is SGHRS and CDR2 is YFSETQ. This record belongs to a study of CD8 T cells in Susac syndrome. cDNA came from around 0.5 to 1 ug RNA primed by random hexamers. TCRdb processed the immunoSEQ multiplex PCR reads anew with MiXCR; each CDR3 protein has one entry. The sample records approximately 100,000 distinct CDR3 sequences, 92% being singletons. Sequencing targeted TCR beta in T cells from blood (CD8+ and CD4+).

Sequencing was performed on CD8+ T cells from PBMCs. The chain links TRBV5-1 to TRBJ1-5, with a possible D match to TRBD1 (6 bases). The origin of this receptor is a human donor in good health. The CDR3, as DNA: TGCGCCAGCAGCCCGGATGGACAGCACAATCAGCCCCAGCATTTT. Translating gives CASSPDGQHNQPQHF. The whole variable domain, remainder taken from reference TRBV5-1 and TRBJ1-5, is KAGVTQTPRYLIKTRGQQVTLSCSPISGHRSVSWYQQTPGQGLQFLFEYFSETQRNKGNFPGRFSGRQFSNSRSEMNVSTLELGDSALYLCASSPDGQHNQPQHFGDGTRLSIL.